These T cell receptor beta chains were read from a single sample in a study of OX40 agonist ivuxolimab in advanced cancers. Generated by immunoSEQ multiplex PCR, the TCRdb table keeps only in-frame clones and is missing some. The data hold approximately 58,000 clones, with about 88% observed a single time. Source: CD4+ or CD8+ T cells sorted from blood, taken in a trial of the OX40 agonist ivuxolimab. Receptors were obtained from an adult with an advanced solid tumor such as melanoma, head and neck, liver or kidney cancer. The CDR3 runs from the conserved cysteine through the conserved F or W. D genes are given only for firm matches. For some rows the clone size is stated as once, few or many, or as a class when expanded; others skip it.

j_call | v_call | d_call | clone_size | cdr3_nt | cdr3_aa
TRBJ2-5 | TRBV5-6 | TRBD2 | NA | TGTGCCAGCAGCTTGCGGCCGGCTAGCGGGGGGTCTGAACAAGAGACCCAGTACTTC | CASSLRPASGGSEQETQYF
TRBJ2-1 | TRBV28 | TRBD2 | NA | TGTGCCAGCAGTGGCAGCGGGGGGAAAAGCTCCTACAATGAGCAGTTCTTC | CASSGSGGKSSYNEQFF
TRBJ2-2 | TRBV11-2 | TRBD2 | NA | TGTGCCAGCTCCAGCGGGAGGGCCTTCGTTGAGGACACCGGGGAGCTGTTTTTT | CASSSGRAFVEDTGELFF
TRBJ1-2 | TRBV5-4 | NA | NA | TGTGCCAGCAGCTTGGACAGGAACTATGGCTACACCTTC | CASSLDRNYGYTF
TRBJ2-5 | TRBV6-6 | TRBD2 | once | TGTGCCAGCGGTACTAGCGGGAGGGCCCAAGAGACCCAGTACTTC | CASGTSGRAQETQYF
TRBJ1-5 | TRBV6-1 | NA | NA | TGTGCCAGCAGTGAGCAGGGCAACCAATTCAATCAGCCCCAGCATTTT | CASSEQGNQFNQPQHF
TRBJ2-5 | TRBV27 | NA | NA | TGTGCCAGCAGTTTATCAGGGACTGCCCTAGAGACCCAGTACTTC | CASSLSGTALETQYF
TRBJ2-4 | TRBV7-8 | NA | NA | TGTGCCAGCAGCTTGACGGTAGCCAAAAACATTCAGTACTTC | CASSLTVAKNIQYF
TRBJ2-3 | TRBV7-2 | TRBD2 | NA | TGTGCCAGCAGCCCCGGACTAGCGGGAGTAGGAAAAAATACGCAGTATTTT | CASSPGLAGVGKNTQYF
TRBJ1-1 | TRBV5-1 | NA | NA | TGCGCCAGCAGCCCCGCGGGACCCAACACTGAAGCTTTCTTT | CASSPAGPNTEAFF
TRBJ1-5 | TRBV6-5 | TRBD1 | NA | TGTGCCAGCAGTCACGACAGGGGCAATCAGCCCCAGCATTTT | CASSHDRGNQPQHF
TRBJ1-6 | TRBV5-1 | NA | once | TGCGCCAGCAGCTGGGGTGGGGGGGGCCCCCTTAATTCACCCCTCCACTTT | CASSWGGGGPLNSPLHF
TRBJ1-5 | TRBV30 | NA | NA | TGTGCCTGGAGTACAGGGACGGATAGCAATCAGCCCCAGCATTTT | CAWSTGTDSNQPQHF
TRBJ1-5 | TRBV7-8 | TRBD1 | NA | TGTGCCAGCAGCACGAGACAGGGGGCCCAACCCCAGCATTTT | CASSTRQGAQPQHF
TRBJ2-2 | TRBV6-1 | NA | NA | TGTGCCAGCAGTTCGACCCGATGGGGGGCCGGGGAGCTGTTTTTT | CASSSTRWGAGELFF
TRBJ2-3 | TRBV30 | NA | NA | TGTGCCGGGGACCTCAAGGACACAGATACGCAGTATTTT | CAGDLKDTDTQYF
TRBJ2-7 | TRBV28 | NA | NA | TGTGCCAGCAGTTTGGGAGGGGGATCTATCGAGCAGTACTTC | CASSLGGGSIEQYF
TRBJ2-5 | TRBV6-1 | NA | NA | TGTGCCAGCAGCCAAACAGATCTGGTGACCCAGTACTTC | CASSQTDLVTQYF
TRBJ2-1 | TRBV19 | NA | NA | TGTGCCAGTAGTCCCTCCGGGATTCGCTCCTACAATGAGCAGTTCTTC | CASSPSGIRSYNEQFF
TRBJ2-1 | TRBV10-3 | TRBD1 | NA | TGTGCCATCAGCGTTCTGGGACAGGGTGGGTACAATGAGCAGTTCTTC | CAISVLGQGGYNEQFF
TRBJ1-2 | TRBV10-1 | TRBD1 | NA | TGCGCCAGCAGTAGAGACAGGGTAACTGGCTACACCTTC | CASSRDRVTGYTF
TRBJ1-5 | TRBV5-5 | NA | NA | TGTGCCAGCAGCTCGAAAGTCGGGACAAGAGATCAGCCCCAGCATTTT | CASSSKVGTRDQPQHF
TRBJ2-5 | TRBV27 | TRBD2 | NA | TGTGCCAGCAGTTTATTTAGCGGGTCTCAAGAGACCCAGTACTTC | CASSLFSGSQETQYF
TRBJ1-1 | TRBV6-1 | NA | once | TGTGCCAGCAGTGAACACGGGGACACTGAAGCTTTCTTT | CASSEHGDTEAFF
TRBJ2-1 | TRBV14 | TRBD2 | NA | TGTGCCAGCAGCCATAGCGGGAAAGGCAATGAGCAGTTCTTC | CASSHSGKGNEQFF
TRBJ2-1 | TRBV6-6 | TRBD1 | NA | TGTGCCAGCAGTGACCCTGTCAGGGGGAATGAGCAGTTCTTC | CASSDPVRGNEQFF
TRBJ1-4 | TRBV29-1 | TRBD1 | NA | TGCAGCGTCGGGACAGCTAATGAAAAACTGTTTTTT | CSVGTANEKLFF
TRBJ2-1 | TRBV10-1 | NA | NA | TGCGCCAGCAGTGACTACCCTACCTACAATGAGCAGTTCTTC | CASSDYPTYNEQFF
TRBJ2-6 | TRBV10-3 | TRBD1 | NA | TGTGCCATCAGCCTCGGGACAGGGAGTTCTGGGGCCAACGTCCTGACTTTC | CAISLGTGSSGANVLTF
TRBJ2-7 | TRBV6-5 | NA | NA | TGTGCCAGCAGTTACGCCGGATTCCCCTCCTACGAGCAGTACTTC | CASSYAGFPSYEQYF
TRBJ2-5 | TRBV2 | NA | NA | TGTGCCAGCCGTCCATTCGCGGGAAAAGAGACCCAGTACTTC | CASRPFAGKETQYF
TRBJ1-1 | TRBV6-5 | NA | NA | TGTGCCAGCAGTTACGGGGCCATGAACACTGAAGCTTTCTTT | CASSYGAMNTEAFF
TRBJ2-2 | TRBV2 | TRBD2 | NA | TGTGCCAGCACCTCTTCAAGGACTAGCGGGGTCGGGGAGCTGTTTTTT | CASTSSRTSGVGELFF
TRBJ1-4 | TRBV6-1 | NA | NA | TGTGCCAGCAGTTTGGACCCTCGGGAGGGTGAAAAACTGTTTTTT | CASSLDPREGEKLFF
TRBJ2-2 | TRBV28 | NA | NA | TGTGCCAGCAGTTTAGCCGCCGGGGAGCTGTTTTTT | CASSLAAGELFF
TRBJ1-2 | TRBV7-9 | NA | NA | TGTGCCAGCAGCTCCGGGACATACTATGGCTACACCTTC | CASSSGTYYGYTF
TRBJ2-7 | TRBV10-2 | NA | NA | TGCGCCAGCAGTGGAGCGGCTACCTACGAGCAGTACTTC | CASSGAATYEQYF
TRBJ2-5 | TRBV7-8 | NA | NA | TGTGCCAGCAGCTTGCGATCAAAAGACAAGACCCAGTACTTC | CASSLRSKDKTQYF
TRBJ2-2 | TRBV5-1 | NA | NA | TGCGCCAGCAGCTTTGGGGCCCCGGTGGCCGGGGAGCTGTTTTTT | CASSFGAPVAGELFF
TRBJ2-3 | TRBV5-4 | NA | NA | TGTGCCAGCAGCTTGGCCGGTACAGATACGCAGTATTTT | CASSLAGTDTQYF
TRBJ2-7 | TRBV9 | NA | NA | TGTGCCAGCAGCCGAAGGGAGACCTACGAGCAGTACTTC | CASSRRETYEQYF
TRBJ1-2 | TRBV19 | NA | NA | TGTGCCAGTAGGCCTGTAGGAGGGGTCGGCTACACCTTC | CASRPVGGVGYTF